This T cell receptor (beta chain) was sequenced in a study of T cells in Graves' hyperthyroidism and ophthalmopathy (dated by TCRdb to the late 2010s). About the full investigation: Peripheral blood was collected at initial diagnosis, before any treatment. The paper reports TCR Vbeta CDR3 sequencing of about 140 peripheral blood samples: 43 ophthalmopathy, over 70 hyperthyroidism and approximately 17 progressor patients. After blood sampling, hyperthyroidism patients were treated with methimazole at a starting dose of 30 mg daily, and ophthalmopathy patients were treated with high-dose intravenous methylprednisolone. In more than 5 Graves' hyperthyroidism patients, the study also compared T-cell repertoires from thyroid tissue with T-cell repertoires from blood. Prospective prediction of ophthalmopathy was tested in an independent validation cohort of 18 to 20 hyperthyroidism patients and 15 to 17 patients who later progressed to ophthalmopathy. A discovery cohort of around 98 patients, roughly 40 with Graves' ophthalmopathy and 57 with stable Graves' hyperthyroidism, was used to find distinguishing TCR V-J signatures. The 75 to 100 discovery patients were divided at random into training and test sets in a 7:3 ratio.

The germline V gene (reference sequence) provides CDR1 SEHNR and CDR2 FQNEAQ. The CDR3 measures 15 amino acids from cysteine to phenylalanine. CDR3 DNA only is kept here, 45 bases in frame from base 1. Compared with germline, V lacks 5 bases and J lacks 5 bases; bases without a gene match: 8. Broad study findings and their caveats: Sample size was not statistically predetermined, and blinding of investigators to group allocation was not performed. A model built on a 13 V-J signature distinguished ophthalmopathy from stable hyperthyroidism, reaching 87.88% sensitivity and around 81% specificity in cross-validation and 80%/75% in testing. In validation, progression to ophthalmopathy was predicted by the model with 70% to 71% sensitivity and 72% to 80% specificity, a median of about 6.8 months before onset. Most expanded thyroid clonotypes (frequency above 0.001) were also detected in blood, a finding suggesting that blood repertoires may reflect thyroid immune responses.

With respect to this clonotype: The target of this receptor is not known. No quality values exist for individual bases; no much larger clone is one base distant.

Stable Graves' hyperthyroidism was defined as no progression to ophthalmopathy during 18 months of follow-up. The hyperthyroidism patients were between 18 and 65 years old and newly diagnosed, with a disease duration of less than 2 months. Any patient with an uncontrolled infection, another autoimmune disease, pregnancy or lactation was excluded. Diagnoses were based on clinical symptoms, serum thyroxine and TRAb, thyroid ultrasound and orbital computed tomography. PBMCs were separated from approximately 9.9 ml of fresh peripheral blood using Ficoll-Paque density gradient centrifugation. Total RNA was extracted using Trizol reagent, and RNA quality was assessed on an Agilent 2100 Bioanalyzer. The TCR beta CDR3 regions were amplified from RNA transcripts. The TCR CDR3 was subjected to a first round of RT-PCR using the HTBI primer set and the Qiagen OneStep RT-PCR kit. The libraries were constructed in a second round of multiplex PCR and then size-selected and purified. The libraries were sequenced on an Illumina HiSeq2000 using paired-end 100 bp reads. In the authors' own workflow: SOAPnuke was used to process the raw data, removing reads that contained adapters or uncalled bases, had a mean Phred below 15, or lacked an exact match to the constant primer or identifier. COPE v1.2.5 was used to merge high-quality paired reads, and clonotypes were defined as unique nucleotide sequences. Clonotypes were aligned to IMGT TRBV, TRBD and TRBJ reference segments using MiTCR v1.1. Analysis was restricted to V-J combinations with a frequency above 0.0001, which covered roughly 99% of repertoires. A TCS score was defined as the ratio between F50 (clonal expansion) and ExV (chaos), using BLOSUM62-based TCRdist between CDR3 peptides within each V-J. Welch's t-statistics and random forest reduced some 510 V-J features to about 12, which were used in a naive Bayes classifier (R e1071). TCRdb redid the processing of the public reads, applying fastp at Q25 and MiXCR, and retained in-frame beta chains. Here each entry gathers all rows of one CDR3 protein and keeps the most common genes and DNA. The V and J calls were not made by the authors but by TCRdb's processing. For this sample there are approximately 420,000 distinct CDR3 sequences; more than 12% appear just once. The top ten hold around a third of the sample.

The chain joins TRBV7-9 to TRBJ2-7; 11 nucleotides in the junction match TRBD1. Sequenced input: blood. This sequence was found in a woman aged 25 to 39 with Graves' hyperthyroidism. CDR3 reads: CASSGEGQGVHEQYF. In nucleotide form, the sequence is TGTGCCAGCAGCGGAGAGGGACAGGGGGTCCACGAGCAGTACTTC.